These 10 T cell receptor beta chains share one sample of origin, sequenced in a study of cytomegalovirus exposure and HLA in healthy donors. It was with 60 Vbeta and 13 Jbeta primers that the PCR ran. Some clones are missing from TCRdb's copy, which holds only in-frame ones; the method was immunoSEQ multiplex PCR. Here the sample spans 200,000 to 250,000 clones, more than 65% being singletons. The specimen was PBMCs. The origin of the receptors is a woman in her twenties or thirties in good health and CMV-seronegative.

This clone was seen a single time. V usage is TRBV7-8 and J usage is TRBJ1-1, with 9 bases matching TRBD1. Germline lookup yields CDR1 SGHVS and CDR2 FQNEAQ. This CDR3 is built from 17 residues. The J segment lost 1 base and the V segment lost 7 bases, leaving 13 bases of the junction unmatched. The CDR3 is CASISAPPGQGNTEAFF. Here the CDR3 DNA reads TGTGCCAGCATCTCCGCACCCCCGGGACAGGGGAACACTGAAGCTTTCTTT.

CDR3 region: CASSLETGDYEQYF. The CDR3 DNA follows: TGTGCCAGCAGCTTAGAGACAGGGGACTACGAGCAGTACTTC. J is TRBJ2-5 and V is TRBV11-3, with 8 bases that match TRBD1. The J call may be in error: the DNA end matches TRBJ2-7 better. Per the germline V gene, CDR1 is SGHNT and CDR2 is YENEEA. The CDR3 contains 14 residues.

The genes are TRBV9 and TRBJ2-2; no clear D. This CDR3 comprises 14 residues. The V gene's germline CDR1 is SGDLS and CDR2 YYNGEE. V was shortened by 0 bases and J by 6 bases, with 9 bases between the two germline ends. In DNA, the CDR3 is TGTGCCAGCAGCGTAGGGTTAGCCGCCGGGGAGCTGTTTTTT. This encodes CASSVGLAAGELFF.

This clone appeared a single time. J is TRBJ1-1 and V is TRBV27; D may be TRBD1 (6 bases). Germline CDR1 and CDR2: MNHEY and SMNVEV (reference sequence). The V end was cut by 3 bases, the J end by 3 bases, with 11 bases between. This CDR3 contains 14 residues. CDR3 loop: CASSLTGGYTEAFF. CDR3 coding DNA: TGTGCCAGCAGTTTGACGGGGGGCTACACTGAAGCTTTCTTT.

With respect to this clone: A junction end diverges from the germline sequence, so it may reflect a read error. The V gene is TRBV7-2, the J gene TRBJ2-7; the match to TRBD2 covers 13 bases. The CDR3 loop spans 17 amino acids. CDR1 and CDR2 from the germline V gene are SGHTA and FQGNSA. CDR3 sequence: CGSSLEGQTSGGFEQYF. CDR3 DNA sequence: TGTGGCAGCAGCTTAGAGGGCCAGACTAGCGGGGGGTTCGAGCAGTACTTC. Drawing the rest from reference TRBV7-2 and TRBJ2-7, the complete variable domain is GAGVSQSPSNKVTEKGKDVELRCDPISGHTALYWYRQSLGQGLEFLIYFQGNSAPDKSGLPSDRFSAERTGGSVSTLTIQRTQQEDSAVYLCGSSLEGQTSGGFEQYFGPGTRLTVT.

Of note for this clone: Other DNA sequences in the sample encode the same CDR3. This chain connects TRBV11-3 to TRBJ1-1; unclear D gene. The CDR3 is made up of 14 amino acids. Germline lookup yields CDR1 SGHNT and CDR2 YENEEA. V gave up 1 base and J gave up 2 bases, with 8 bases separating them. In DNA form, the CDR3 reads TGTGCCAGCAGCTTAGGACTACGAAACACTGAAGCTTTCTTT. Amino acid sequence: CASSLGLRNTEAFF. Full variable domain (outside the CDR3, taken from reference TRBV11-3 and TRBJ1-1): EAGVVQSPRYKIIEKKQPVAFWCNPISGHNTLYWYLQNLGQGPELLIRYENEEAVDDSQLPKDRFSAERLKGVDSTLKIQPAELGDSAVYLCASSLGLRNTEAFFGQGTRLTVV.

The rearrangement joins TRBV6-1 to TRBJ1-5; TRBD1 might be the D (6 bases). This CDR3 has 13 amino acids. Germline CDR1 reads MNHNS; CDR2 reads SASEGT. V lost 8 bases to trimming and J lost 3 bases, with 11 bases between them. The CDR3 nucleotides are TGTGCCAGCCTTACAGGGAACAATCAGCCCCAGCATTTT. Its translation is CASLTGNNQPQHF.

The chain recombines TRBV27 with TRBJ2-5, with 10 bases aligning to TRBD1. CDR1 is MNHEY, CDR2 SMNVEV, per germline (reference sequence). The CDR3 totals 14 residues. V gave up 5 bases and J gave up 5 bases; unmatched junction bases: 5. CDR3 sequence (DNA): TGTGCCAGCAGTGGGGACAGGGGAGTCGAGACCCAGTACTTC. This codes for CASSGDRGVETQYF.

V is TRBV5-1 and J is TRBJ1-2; 8 nucleotides align to TRBD1. V dropped 2 bases and J dropped 8; count of bases not matched to a gene: 11. This CDR3 comprises 15 residues. Germline CDR1 is SGHRS and CDR2 is YFSETQ. The CDR3 spells CASSFRTGTTGGYTF. As DNA, the CDR3 is TGCGCCAGCAGCTTCCGGACAGGGACGACGGGCGGCTACACCTTC.

There are a few counts of this clone. This rearrangement joins TRBV5-1 to TRBJ2-1, with 11 nucleotides matching TRBD1. The germline V gene encodes CDR1 SGHRS and CDR2 YFSETQ. Trimming at V came to 4 bases and at J to 7 bases, leaving 4 bases not matched to a gene. The CDR3 sequence is 14 residues long. The CDR3 coding sequence is TGCGCCAGCAGCCGGGACAGGGGGGGGAATGAGCAGTTCTTC. As protein: CASSRDRGGNEQFF.